These T cell receptor beta chains were read from a single sample in a study of patients and donors after allogeneic stem cell transplantation. TCRdb re-derived calls from the RT-PCR reads in MiXCR, one entry per CDR3 protein. The sample yields around 150,000 distinct CDR3 sequences, about a third seen once. The sequenced sample was blood, either unsorted or a sorted T cell fraction (not recorded which). Receptors originate from a human donor who was either an allogeneic HSCT recipient or a stem cell or donor lymphocyte infusion donor (not recorded which). It is not recorded whose cells these are; they may come from a transplant donor. The CDR3 runs from the conserved cysteine through the conserved F or W. A D gene is named only where the DNA matches it firmly. Expanded clones get a size class; other rows say once, few or many, or leave the size out.

v_call	j_call	clone_size	d_call	cdr3_nt	cdr3_aa
TRBV11-1	TRBJ1-1	many	TRBD1	TGTGCCAGCAGCCCACAGGGGCACACTGAAGCTTTCTTT	CASSPQGHTEAFF
TRBV5-8	TRBJ2-1	NA	TRBD1	TGTGCCAGCAGCTTAGCCCGACGCGACAGGGGGCAGTTCTTC	CASSLARRDRGQFF
TRBV7-9	TRBJ1-1	few	NA	TGTGCCAGCAGCTTACGTGCGGGGGAAGCTTTCTTT	CASSLRAGEAFF
TRBV7-9	TRBJ1-4	NA	NA	TGTGCCAGCAGCTTTTATCCAACTAATGAAAAACTGTTTTTT	CASSFYPTNEKLFF
TRBV7-2	TRBJ1-1	NA	TRBD1	TGTGCCAGCAGCTTAGTCGAGGACAGGCACACTGAAGCTTTCTTT	CASSLVEDRHTEAFF
TRBV12-3/TRBV12-4	TRBJ1-1	NA	NA	TGTGCCAGCAGTTACTTTCTTGATAGCGGCAACACTGAAGCTTTCTTT	CASSYFLDSGNTEAFF
TRBV4-1	TRBJ2-5	few	TRBD1	TGCGCCAGCAGCCAAGTTTTGGGGACAGTCCAAGAGACCCAGTACTTC	CASSQVLGTVQETQYF
TRBV25-1	TRBJ1-2	few	NA	TGTGCCAGCAGTGAATATGCGGATGGCTACACCTTC	CASSEYADGYTF
TRBV7-9	TRBJ2-7	NA	NA	TGTGCCAGCAGCTCGAGGACGTTTTCCTACGAGCAGTACTTC	CASSSRTFSYEQYF
TRBV25-1	TRBJ1-2	few	NA	TGTGCCAGCAGTGAAGATCTAGGACTCGGGCGGAGCTACACCTTC	CASSEDLGLGRSYTF
TRBV28	TRBJ2-1	many	NA	TGTGCCAGCAGTTCGGAACAGACGAGGGTCAATGAGCAGTTCTTC	CASSSEQTRVNEQFF
TRBV29-1	TRBJ1-6	few	NA	TGCAGCGTTGGGCAGGGCTATAATTCACCCCTCCACTTT	CSVGQGYNSPLHF